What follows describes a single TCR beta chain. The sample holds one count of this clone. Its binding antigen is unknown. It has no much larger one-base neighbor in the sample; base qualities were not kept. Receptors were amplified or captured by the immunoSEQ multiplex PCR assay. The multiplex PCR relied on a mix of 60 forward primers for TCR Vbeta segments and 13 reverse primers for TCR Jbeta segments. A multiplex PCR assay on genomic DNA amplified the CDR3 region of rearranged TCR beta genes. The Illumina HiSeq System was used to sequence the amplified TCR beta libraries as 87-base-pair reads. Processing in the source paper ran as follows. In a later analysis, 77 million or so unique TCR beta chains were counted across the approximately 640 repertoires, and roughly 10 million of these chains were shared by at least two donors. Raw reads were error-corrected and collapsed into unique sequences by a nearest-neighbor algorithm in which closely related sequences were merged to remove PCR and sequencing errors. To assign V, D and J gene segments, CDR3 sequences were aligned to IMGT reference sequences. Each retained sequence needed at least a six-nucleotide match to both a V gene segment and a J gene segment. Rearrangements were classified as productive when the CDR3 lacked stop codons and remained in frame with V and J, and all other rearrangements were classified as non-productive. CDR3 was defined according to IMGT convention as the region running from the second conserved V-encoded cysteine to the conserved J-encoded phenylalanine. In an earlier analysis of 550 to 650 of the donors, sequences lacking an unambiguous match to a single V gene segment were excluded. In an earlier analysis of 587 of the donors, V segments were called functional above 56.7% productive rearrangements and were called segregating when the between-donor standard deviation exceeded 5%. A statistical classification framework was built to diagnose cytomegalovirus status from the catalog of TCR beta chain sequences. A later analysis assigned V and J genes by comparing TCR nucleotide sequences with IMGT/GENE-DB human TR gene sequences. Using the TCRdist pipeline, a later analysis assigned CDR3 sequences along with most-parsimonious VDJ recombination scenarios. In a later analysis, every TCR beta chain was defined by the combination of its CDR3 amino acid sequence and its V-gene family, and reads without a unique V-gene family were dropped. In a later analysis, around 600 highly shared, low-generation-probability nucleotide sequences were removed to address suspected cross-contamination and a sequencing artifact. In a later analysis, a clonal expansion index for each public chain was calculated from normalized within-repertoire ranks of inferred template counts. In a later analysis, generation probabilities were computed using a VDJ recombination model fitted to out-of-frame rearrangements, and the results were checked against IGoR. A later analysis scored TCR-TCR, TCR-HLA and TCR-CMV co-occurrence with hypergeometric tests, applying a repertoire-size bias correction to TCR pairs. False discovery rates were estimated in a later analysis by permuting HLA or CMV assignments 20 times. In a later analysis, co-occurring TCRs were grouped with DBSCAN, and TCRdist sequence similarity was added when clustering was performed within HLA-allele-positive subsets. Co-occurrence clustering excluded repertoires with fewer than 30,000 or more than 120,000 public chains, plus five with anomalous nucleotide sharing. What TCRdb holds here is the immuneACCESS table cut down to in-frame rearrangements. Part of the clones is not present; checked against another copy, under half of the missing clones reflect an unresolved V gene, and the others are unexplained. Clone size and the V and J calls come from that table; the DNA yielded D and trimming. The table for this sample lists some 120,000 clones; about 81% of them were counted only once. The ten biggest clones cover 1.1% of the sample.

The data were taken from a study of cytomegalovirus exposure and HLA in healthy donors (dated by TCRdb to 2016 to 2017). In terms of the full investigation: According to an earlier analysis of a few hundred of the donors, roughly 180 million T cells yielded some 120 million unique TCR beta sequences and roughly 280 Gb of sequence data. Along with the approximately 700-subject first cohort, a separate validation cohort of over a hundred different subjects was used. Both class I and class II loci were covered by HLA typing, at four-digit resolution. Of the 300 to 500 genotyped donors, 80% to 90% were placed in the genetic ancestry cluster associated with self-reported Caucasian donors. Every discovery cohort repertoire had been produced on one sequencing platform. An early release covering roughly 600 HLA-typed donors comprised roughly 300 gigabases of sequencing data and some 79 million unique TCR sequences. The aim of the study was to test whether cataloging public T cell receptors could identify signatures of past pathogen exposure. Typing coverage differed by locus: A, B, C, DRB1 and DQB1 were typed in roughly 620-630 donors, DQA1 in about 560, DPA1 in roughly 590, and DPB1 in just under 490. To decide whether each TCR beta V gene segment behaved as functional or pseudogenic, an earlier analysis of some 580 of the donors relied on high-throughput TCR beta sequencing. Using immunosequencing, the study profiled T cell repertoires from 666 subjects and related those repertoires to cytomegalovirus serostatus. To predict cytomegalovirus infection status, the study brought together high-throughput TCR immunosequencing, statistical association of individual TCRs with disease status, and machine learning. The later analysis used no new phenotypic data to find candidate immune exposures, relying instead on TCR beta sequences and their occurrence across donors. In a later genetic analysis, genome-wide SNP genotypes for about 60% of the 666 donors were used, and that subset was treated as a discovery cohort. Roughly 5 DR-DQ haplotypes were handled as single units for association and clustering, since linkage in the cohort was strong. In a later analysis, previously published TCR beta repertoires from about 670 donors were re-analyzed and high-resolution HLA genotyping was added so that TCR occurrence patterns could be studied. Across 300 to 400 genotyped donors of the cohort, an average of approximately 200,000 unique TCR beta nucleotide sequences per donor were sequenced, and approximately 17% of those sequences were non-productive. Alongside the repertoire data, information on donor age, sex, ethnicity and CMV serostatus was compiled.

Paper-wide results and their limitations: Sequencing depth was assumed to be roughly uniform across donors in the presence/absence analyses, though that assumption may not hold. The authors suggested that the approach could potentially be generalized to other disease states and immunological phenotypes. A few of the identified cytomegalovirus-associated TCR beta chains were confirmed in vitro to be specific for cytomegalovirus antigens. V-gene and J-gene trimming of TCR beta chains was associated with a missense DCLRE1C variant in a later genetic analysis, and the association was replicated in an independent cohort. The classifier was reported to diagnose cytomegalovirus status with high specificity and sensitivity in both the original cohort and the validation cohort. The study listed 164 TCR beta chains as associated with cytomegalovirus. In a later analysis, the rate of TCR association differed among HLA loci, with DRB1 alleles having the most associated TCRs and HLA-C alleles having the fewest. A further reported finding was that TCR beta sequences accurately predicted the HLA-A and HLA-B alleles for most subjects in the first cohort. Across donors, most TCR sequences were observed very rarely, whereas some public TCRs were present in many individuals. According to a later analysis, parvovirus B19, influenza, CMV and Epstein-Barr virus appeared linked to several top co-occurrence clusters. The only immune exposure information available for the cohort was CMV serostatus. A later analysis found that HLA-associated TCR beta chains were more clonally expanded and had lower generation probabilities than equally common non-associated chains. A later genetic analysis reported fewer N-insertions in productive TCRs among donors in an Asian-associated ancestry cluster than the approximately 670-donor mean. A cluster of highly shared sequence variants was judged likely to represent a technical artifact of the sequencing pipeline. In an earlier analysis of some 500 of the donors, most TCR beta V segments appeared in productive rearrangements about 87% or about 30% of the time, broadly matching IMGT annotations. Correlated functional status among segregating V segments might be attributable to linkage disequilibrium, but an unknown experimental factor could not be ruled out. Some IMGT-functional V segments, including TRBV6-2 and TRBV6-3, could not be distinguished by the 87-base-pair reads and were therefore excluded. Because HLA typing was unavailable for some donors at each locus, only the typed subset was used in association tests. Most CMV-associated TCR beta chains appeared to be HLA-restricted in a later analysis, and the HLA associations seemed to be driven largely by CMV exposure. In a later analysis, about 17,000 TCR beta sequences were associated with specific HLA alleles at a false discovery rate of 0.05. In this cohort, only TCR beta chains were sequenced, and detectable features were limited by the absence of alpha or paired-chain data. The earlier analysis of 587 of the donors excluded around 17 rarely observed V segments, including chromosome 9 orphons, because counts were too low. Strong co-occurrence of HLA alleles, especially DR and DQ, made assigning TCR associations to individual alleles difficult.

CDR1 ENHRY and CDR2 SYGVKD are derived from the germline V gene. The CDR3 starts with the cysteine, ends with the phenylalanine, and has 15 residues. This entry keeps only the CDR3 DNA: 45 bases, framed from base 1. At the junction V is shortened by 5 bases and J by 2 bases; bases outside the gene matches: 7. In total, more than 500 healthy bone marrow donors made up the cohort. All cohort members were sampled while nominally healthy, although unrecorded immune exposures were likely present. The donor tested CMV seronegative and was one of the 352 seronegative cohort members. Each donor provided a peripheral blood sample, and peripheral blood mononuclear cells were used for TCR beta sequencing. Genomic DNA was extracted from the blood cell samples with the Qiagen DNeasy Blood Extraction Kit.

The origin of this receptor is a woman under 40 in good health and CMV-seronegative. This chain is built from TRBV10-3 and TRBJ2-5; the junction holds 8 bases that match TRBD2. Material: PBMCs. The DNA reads TGTGCCATCAGTCCCGGGACTAGGGAACAAGAGACCCAGTACTTC. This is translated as CAISPGTREQETQYF.